One sample yielded the 10 T cell receptor beta chains listed below, sequenced in a study of T cells after yellow fever vaccination. Via MiXCR, TCRdb re-called the 5' RACE reads, giving one row per CDR3 protein. This sample yields about 340,000 distinct CDR3 sequences, of which 3% to 4.5% are seen a single time; approximately 24% belongs to the top ten. The input for sequencing was PBMCs, taken 5 days after the yellow fever booster vaccination. The receptors derive from a man younger than 35 who received the YFV17D yellow fever vaccine.

The V call is TRBV5-5, the J call TRBJ2-7; D is undetermined. CDR1 and CDR2 (germline): SGHKS, YYEKEE (reference sequence). The length of the CDR3 is 13 residues. V was pared by 0 bases and J by 6 bases, with 10 bases between. CDR3 nucleotide sequence: TGTGCCAGCAGCTTGGCCATTTTCGGCGAGCAGTACTTC. Protein: CASSLAIFGEQYF.

A few counts support this clonotype. The rearrangement links TRBV6-2 or TRBV6-3 to TRBJ1-2; D might be TRBD1 (6 bases). The CDR3 totals 14 residues. V dropped 2 bases and J dropped 5 bases, with 12 bases sitting between them. CDR1 is MNHEY, CDR2 SVGEGT, per germline. CDR3 sequence reads: CASSYQGPVYGYTF. Here the CDR3 DNA reads TGTGCCAGCAGTTACCAGGGGCCTGTATATGGCTACACCTTC.

This clonotype showed up just a few times. This sequence joins TRBV20-1 and TRBJ2-2; D is unclear. In germline, CDR1 is DFQATT, CDR2 SNEGSKA (reference sequence). The germline V and J ends were trimmed by 3 bases and 5 bases, with 10 bases remaining between them. This CDR3 spans 13 amino acids. As DNA, the CDR3 is TGCAGTGCTAGCTCGCCGTTAACCGGGGAGCTGTTTTTT. Amino acids: CSASSPLTGELFF.

This clonotype was counted many times. The chain has TRBV7-9 and TRBJ1-6, with unresolved D. The CDR3 totals 13 residues. Trimming stripped 1 base from V and 8 bases from J, with 6 bases between. The germline gives CDR1 SEHNR, CDR2 FQNEAQ (reference sequence). CDR3 sequence reads: CASSLGEYSPLHF. The DNA of the CDR3 is TGTGCCAGCAGCTTAGGGGAGTATTCACCCCTCCACTTT.

This clonotype was observed a few times. The chain is built from TRBV6-4 and TRBJ2-3, with D uncertain. The CDR3 has 14 amino acids. Trimming stripped 2 bases from V and 6 bases from J, with 12 bases between. Germline loops: CDR1 MRHNA, CDR2 SNTAGT. CDR3 protein: CASSDHLETDTQYF. As DNA, the CDR3 is TGTGCCAGCAGTGACCATCTAGAAACCGATACGCAGTATTTT.

This clonotype was seen repeatedly, ten times or more. The V gene is TRBV4-1, the J gene TRBJ2-3; D gene ambiguous. With 0 bases removed from V and 2 bases from J, the gap between germline ends came to 6 bases. Germline-derived CDR1 and CDR2 are MGHRA and YSYEKL. The CDR3 loop spans 14 amino acids. CDR3 nucleotide sequence: TGCGCCAGCAGCCAAGACAGAAACACAGATACGCAGTATTTT. Translated: CASSQDRNTDTQYF.

Only a few counts were recorded for this clonotype. The genes are TRBV5-5 and TRBJ2-2, with TRBD1 identical over 8 bases. V lost 5 bases and J lost 4; bases outside the gene matches: 7. This CDR3 is 15 amino acids long. CDR1 is SGHKS and CDR2 is YYEKEE in the germline V gene (reference sequence). The DNA of the CDR3 is TGTGCCAGCAGTTTCAGGGGGCCGAGCACCGGGGAGCTGTTTTTT. This sequence encodes CASSFRGPSTGELFF.

This clonotype was counted only a few times. The V and J genes are TRBV14 and TRBJ1-2; no clear D gene. The CDR3 runs 14 residues. Trimming took 1 base from V and 8 from J, leaving 14 bases between them. In germline, CDR1 is SGHDN, CDR2 FVKESK. DNA of the CDR3: TGTGCCAGCAGCCAAGCGCCAGGCCCATTGGGCTACACCTTC. Amino acids: CASSQAPGPLGYTF.

This clonotype was detected many times. The genes are TRBV28 and TRBJ2-5; no firm D call. CDR1 MDHEN and CDR2 SYDVKM come from the germline V gene. The CDR3 runs to 13 residues. Trimming removed 1 base from V and 1 base from J, with 4 bases in between. The CDR3 region is CASSLYAQETQYF. DNA of the CDR3: TGTGCCAGCAGTTTATATGCCCAAGAGACCCAGTACTTC. The whole variable domain, remainder taken from reference TRBV28 and TRBJ2-5, is DVKVTQSSRYLVKRTGEKVFLECVQDMDHENMFWYRQDPGLGLRLIYFSYDVKMKEKGDIPEGYSVSREKKERFSLILESASTNQTSMYLCASSLYAQETQYFGPGTRLLVL.

This chain uses TRBV12-3 or TRBV12-4 with TRBJ1-4, with unresolved D. The V end was cut by 6 bases, the J end by 7 bases, with 15 bases between. CDR3 length: 14 residues. CDR3 sequence (DNA): TGTGCCAGCAGGTCCGAGACTAATGCTGAAAAACTGTTTTTT. It yields the protein CASRSETNAEKLFF.